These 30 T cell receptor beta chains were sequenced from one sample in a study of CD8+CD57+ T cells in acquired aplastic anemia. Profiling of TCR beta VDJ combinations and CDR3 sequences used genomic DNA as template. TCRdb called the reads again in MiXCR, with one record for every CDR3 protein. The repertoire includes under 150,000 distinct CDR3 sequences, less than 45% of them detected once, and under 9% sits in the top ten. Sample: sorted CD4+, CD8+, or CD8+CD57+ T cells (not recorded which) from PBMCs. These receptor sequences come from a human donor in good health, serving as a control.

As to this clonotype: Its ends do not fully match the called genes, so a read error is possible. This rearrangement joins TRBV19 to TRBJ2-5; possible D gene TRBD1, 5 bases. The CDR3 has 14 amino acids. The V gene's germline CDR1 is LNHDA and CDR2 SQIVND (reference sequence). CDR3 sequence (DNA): TGTGCCAGTAGTTTAGACAGTGTCCAAGAGACCCAGTACTTC. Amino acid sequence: CASSLDSVQETQYF.

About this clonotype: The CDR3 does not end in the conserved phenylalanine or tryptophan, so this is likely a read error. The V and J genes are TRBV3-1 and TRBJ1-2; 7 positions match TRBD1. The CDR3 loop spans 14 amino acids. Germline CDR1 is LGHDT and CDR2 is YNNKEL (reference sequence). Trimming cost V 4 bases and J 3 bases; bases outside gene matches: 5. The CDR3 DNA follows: TGTGCCAGCAGCCCGTTTGGGACAGACTATGGCTACACCCTC. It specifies CASSPFGTDYGYTL.

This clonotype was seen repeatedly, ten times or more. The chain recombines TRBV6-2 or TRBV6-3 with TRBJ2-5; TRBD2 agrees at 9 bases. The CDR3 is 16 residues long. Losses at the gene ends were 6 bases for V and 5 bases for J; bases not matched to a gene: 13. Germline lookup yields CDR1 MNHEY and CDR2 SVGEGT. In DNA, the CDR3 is TGTGCCAGCAGATCGAACAGCGGGGGGCTGAGGGAGACCCAGTACTTC. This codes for CASRSNSGGLRETQYF.

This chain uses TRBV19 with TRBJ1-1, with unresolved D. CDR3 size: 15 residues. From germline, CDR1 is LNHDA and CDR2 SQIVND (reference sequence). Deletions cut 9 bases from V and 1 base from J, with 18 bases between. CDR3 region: CASSPALGGNTEAFF. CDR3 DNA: TGTGCCAGCAGCCCCGCATTGGGTGGGAACACTGAAGCTTTCTTT.

The CDR3 is CASSSDSEETQYF. DNA for the CDR3: TGTGCCAGCAGCTCAGACAGTGAAGAGACCCAGTACTTC. The genes are TRBV7-9 and TRBJ2-5; the D gene is possibly TRBD1 (5 bases). This CDR3 comprises 13 residues. From germline, CDR1 is SEHNR and CDR2 FQNEAQ (reference sequence). The V end was cut by 4 bases, the J end by 3 bases, with 9 bases between.

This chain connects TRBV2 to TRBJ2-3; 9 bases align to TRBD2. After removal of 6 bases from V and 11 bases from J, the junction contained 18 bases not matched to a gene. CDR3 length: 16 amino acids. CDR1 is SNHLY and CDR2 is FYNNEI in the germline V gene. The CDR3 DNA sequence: TGTGCCAGCAGCAAGTGGGGACTAGCAGTCCACAATGAGCAGTATTTT. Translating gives CASSKWGLAVHNEQYF.

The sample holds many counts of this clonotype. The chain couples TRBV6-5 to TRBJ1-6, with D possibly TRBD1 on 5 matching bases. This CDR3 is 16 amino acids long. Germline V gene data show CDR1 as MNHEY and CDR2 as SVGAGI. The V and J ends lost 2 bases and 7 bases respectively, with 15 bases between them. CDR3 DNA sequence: TGTGCCAGCAGTTACAGGCCAGGGTTAAGCAATTCACCCCTCCACTTT. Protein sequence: CASSYRPGLSNSPLHF.

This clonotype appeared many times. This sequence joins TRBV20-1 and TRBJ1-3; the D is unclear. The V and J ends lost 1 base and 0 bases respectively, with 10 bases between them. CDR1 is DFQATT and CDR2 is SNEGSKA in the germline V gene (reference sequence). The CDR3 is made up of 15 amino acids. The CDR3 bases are TGCAGTGCTAGAGTAGGGCAAGTCTCTGGAAACACCATATATTTT. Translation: CSARVGQVSGNTIYF.

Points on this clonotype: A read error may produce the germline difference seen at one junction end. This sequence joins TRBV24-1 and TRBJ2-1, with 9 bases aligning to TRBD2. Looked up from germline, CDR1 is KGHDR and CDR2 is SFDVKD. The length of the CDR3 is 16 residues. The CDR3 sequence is CATSDPSSGTYSEQFF. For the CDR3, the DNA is TGTGCCACCAGTGACCCTTCTAGCGGGACCTACAGTGAGCAGTTCTTC.

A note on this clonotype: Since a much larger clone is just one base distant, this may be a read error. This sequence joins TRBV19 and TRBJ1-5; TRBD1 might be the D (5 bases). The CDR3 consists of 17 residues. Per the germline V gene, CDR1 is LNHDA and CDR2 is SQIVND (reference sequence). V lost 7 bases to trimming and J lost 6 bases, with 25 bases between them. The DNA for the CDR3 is TGTGCCAGTAATATGGGCGGGGTCGGTAGGGGCAGTCAGCCCCAGCATTTT. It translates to CASNMGGVGRGSQPQHF.

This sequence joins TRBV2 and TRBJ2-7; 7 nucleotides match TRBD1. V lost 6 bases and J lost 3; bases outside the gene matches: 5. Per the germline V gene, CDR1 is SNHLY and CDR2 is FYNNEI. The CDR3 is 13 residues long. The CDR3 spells CASRAGGVYEQYF. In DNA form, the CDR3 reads TGTGCCAGCAGGGCAGGGGGTGTCTACGAGCAGTACTTC.

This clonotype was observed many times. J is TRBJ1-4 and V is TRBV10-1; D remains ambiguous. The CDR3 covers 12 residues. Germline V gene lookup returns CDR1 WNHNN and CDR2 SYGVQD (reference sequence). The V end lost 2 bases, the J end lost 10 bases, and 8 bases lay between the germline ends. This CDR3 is CASSEIQGKLFF. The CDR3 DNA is TGCGCCAGCAGTGAGATCCAAGGAAAACTGTTTTTT.

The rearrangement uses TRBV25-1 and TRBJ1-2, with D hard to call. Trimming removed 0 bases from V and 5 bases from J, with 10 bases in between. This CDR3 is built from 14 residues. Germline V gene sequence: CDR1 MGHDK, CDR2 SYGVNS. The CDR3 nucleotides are TGTGCCAGCAGTGAATATGAGGAAGCTTATGGCTACACCTTC. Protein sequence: CASSEYEEAYGYTF.

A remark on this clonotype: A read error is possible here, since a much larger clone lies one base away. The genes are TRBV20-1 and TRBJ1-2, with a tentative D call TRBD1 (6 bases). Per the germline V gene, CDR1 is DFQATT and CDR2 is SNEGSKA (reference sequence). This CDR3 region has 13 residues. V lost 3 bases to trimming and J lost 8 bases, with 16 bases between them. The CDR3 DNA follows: TGCAGTGCTAGTCCCAGGGGTAGGGGGGGCTACACCTTC. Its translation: CSASPRGRGGYTF.

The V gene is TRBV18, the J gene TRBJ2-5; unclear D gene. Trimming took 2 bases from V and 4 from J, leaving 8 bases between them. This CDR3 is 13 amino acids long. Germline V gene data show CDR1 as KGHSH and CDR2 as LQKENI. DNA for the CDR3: TGTGCCAGCTCACCAACGAGAGGAGAGACCCAGTACTTC. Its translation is CASSPTRGETQYF. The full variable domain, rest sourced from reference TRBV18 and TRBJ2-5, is NAGVMQNPRHLVRRRGQEARLRCSPMKGHSHVYWYRQLPEEGLKFMVYLQKENIIDESGMPKERFSAEFPKEGPSILRIQQVVRGDSAAYFCASSPTRGETQYFGPGTRLLVL.

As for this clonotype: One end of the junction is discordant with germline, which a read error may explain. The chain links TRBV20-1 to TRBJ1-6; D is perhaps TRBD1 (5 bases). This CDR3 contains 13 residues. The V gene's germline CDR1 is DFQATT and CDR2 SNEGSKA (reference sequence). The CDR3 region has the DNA TGCAGTGCTAGCCAGGGATCGGGTTCACCCCTCCGCTTT. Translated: CSASQGSGSPLRF.

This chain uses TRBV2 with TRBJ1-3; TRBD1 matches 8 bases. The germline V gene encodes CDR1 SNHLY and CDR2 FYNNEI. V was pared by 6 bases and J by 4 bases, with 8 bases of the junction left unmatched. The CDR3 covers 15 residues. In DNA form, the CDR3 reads TGTGCCAGCAGCCTCGGACAGGGTTGGGGAAACACCATATATTTT. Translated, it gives CASSLGQGWGNTIYF.

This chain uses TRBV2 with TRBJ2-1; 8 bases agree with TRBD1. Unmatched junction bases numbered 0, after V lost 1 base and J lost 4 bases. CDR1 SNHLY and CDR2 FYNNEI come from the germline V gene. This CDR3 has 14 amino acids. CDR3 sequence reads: CASSEGQGYNEQFF. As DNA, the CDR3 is TGTGCCAGCAGTGAAGGACAGGGGTACAATGAGCAGTTCTTC.

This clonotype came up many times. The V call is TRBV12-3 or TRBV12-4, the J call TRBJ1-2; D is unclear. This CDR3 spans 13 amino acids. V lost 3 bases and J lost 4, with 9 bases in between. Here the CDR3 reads CASSFGQRYGYTF. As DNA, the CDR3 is TGTGCCAGCAGTTTTGGGCAGCGCTATGGCTACACCTTC.

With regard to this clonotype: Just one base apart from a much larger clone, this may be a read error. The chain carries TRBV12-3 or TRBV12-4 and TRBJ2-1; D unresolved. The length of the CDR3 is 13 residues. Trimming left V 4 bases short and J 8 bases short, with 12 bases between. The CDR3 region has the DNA TGTGCCAGCAGTTCAGGAGCGACTGATGAGCAGTTCTTC. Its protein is CASSSGATDEQFF.

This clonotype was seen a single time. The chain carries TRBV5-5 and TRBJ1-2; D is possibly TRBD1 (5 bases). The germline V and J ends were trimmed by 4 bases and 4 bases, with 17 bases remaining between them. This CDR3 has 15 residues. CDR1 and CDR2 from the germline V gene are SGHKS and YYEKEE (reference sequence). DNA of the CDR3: TGTGCCAGCAGCCTTCCCCTCATAGGGGCCTATGGCTACACCTTC. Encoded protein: CASSLPLIGAYGYTF.

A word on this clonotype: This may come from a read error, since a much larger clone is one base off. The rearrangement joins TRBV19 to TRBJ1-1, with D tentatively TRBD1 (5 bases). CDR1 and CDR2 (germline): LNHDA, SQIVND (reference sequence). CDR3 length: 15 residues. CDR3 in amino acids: CASSMSPGRNTETFF. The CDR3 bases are TGTGCCAGTAGTATGTCCCCGGGGCGGAACACTGAAACTTTCTTT.

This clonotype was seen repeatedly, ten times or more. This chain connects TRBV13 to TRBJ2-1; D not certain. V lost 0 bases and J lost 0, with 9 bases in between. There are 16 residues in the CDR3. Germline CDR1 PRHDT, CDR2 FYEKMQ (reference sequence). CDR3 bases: TGTGCCAGCAGCTTAGGCCTCGGAAGCTCCTACAATGAGCAGTTCTTC. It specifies CASSLGLGSSYNEQFF.

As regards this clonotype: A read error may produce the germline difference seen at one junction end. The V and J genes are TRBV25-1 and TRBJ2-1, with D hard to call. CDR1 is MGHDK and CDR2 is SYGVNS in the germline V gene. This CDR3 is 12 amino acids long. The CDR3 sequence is CASSGNYYEQFF. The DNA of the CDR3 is TGTGCCAGCAGTGGAAACTACTATGAGCAGTTCTTC.

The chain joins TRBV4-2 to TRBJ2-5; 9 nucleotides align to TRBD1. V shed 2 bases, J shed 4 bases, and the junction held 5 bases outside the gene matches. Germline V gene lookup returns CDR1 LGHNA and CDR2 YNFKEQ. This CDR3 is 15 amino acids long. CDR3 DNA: TGTGCCAGCAGCCAAAAACAGGGGGCGCGAGAGACCCAGTACTTC. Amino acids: CASSQKQGARETQYF.

CDR3 in DNA: TGTGCCAGCAGCTCGCGGACAGGGCCAGGTCAGCCCCAGCATTTT. Its translation: CASSSRTGPGQPQHF. V gene TRBV7-2 combines with J gene TRBJ1-5; 8 bases are a match to TRBD1. Per the germline V gene, CDR1 is SGHTA and CDR2 is FQGNSA. Trimming took 4 bases from V and 6 from J; bases not matched to a gene: 8. The CDR3 sequence is 15 residues long.

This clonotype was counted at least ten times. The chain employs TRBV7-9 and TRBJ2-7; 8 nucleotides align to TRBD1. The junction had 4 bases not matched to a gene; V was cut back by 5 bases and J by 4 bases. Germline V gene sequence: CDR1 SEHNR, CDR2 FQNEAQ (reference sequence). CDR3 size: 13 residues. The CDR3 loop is CASSAWTGYEQYF. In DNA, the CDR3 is TGTGCCAGCAGCGCCTGGACAGGGTACGAGCAGTACTTC.

CDR3 sequence (DNA): TGTGCCACCAGTGATACGGGACTAGTTGATACGCAGTATTTT. Encoded protein: CATSDTGLVDTQYF. The chain is built from TRBV24-1 and TRBJ2-3, with 8 bases aligning to TRBD2. J was trimmed by 6 bases and V by 3 bases; bases with no gene match: 4. The CDR3 loop spans 14 amino acids. Germline CDR1 is KGHDR and CDR2 is SFDVKD.

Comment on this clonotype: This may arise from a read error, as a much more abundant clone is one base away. CDR3 amino acids: CASSGDSRVGEKLSF. DNA of the CDR3: TGTGCCAGCAGTGGGGACAGCCGGGTCGGGGAAAAACTGTCTTTT. The J gene is TRBJ1-4, the V gene TRBV12-3 or TRBV12-4, with 7 bases lining up with TRBD1. The CDR3 runs 15 residues.

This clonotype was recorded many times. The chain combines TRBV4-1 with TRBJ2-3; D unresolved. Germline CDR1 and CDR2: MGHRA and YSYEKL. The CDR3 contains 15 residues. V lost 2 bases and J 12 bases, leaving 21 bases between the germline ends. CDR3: CASSQRALGAYPQYF. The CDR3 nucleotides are TGCGCCAGCAGCCAAAGGGCCCTAGGAGCCTATCCCCAGTATTTT.